The present entry profiles one TCR beta chain with its context. The antigen remains unidentified. The sample comes from a study of beta chain features in type 1 diabetes. Study-wide points: Shorter TCRB CDR3s, moderately but significantly so, marked every one of the four CD4+ subsets in Type 1 diabetes patients.

The germline gives CDR1 LNHDA, CDR2 SQIVND (reference sequence). The length of the CDR3 is 17 residues. V gave up 6 bases and J gave up 4 bases; unmatched junction bases: 8. Since all of the isolated RNA was reverse transcribed, expressed TCRB transcripts were what got sequenced. Data came from immunoSEQ multiplex PCR; TCRdb stores just in-frame clones and leaves some out. The top ten hold around 0.12% of the sample, which has over 600,000 clones, around an eighth seen once. The specimen sequenced was naive CD4+ T cells from blood. The receptor was derived from a man under 40 with type 1 diabetes. The V and J genes are TRBV19 and TRBJ2-6; 11 bases fit TRBD1. CDR3 sequence: CASRPGQGVSGANVLTF. DNA for the CDR3: TGTGCCAGTAGACCGGGACAGGGGGTTTCAGGGGCCAACGTCCTGACTTTC.